What follows is one T cell receptor beta chain and its context. Authors' methods: The authors estimated nucleated cell counts from reference gene primer amplification. The assay was immunoSEQ multiplex PCR, and TCRdb's table has in-frame clones only and misses some. V and J calls and clone size come straight from that table; D and trimming were deduced from the DNA. The sample includes roughly 34,000 clones, over 75% of them seen just once. The germline V gene has CDR1 MNHEY and CDR2 SVGAGI. The CDR3 sequence is 15 residues long. V lost 6 bases to trimming and J lost 4 bases, with 15 bases between them. This entry is derived from a study of blood T cell repertoires in COVID-19. Across the study: Sources were T cells, B-cell-depleted T cells, or PBMCs; the material itself was cDNA or gDNA.

Sequencing input: peripheral blood. This receptor was obtained from a man older than 75 with active COVID-19. The chain links TRBV6-5 to TRBJ2-2, with D maybe TRBD2 (6 bases). CDR3 nucleotide sequence: TGTGCCAGCAGCACCTTGGCGGGGCCCACCGGGGAGCTGTTTTTT. Its protein product is CASSTLAGPTGELFF.